These T cell receptor beta chains were read from a single sample in a study of control samples from healthy donors and cancer patients. Using immunoSEQ multiplex PCR, the repertoire was profiled, and TCRdb retains in-frame clones only, with some absent. Of more than 95,000 clones detected, roughly 87% appear once; the ten largest clones hold under 2%. The sequencing input was blood. These receptors were collected from a man aged 18-30 years in good health. Each CDR3 is given with its conserved first and last residue. The order of the fields is V gene, D gene, J gene, clone size, CDR3 protein, CDR3 DNA. The D gene is left open where the match is weak. Part of the rows lack a size; the others show once, few, many or a class for expanded clones.

V: TRBV7-9
D: .
J: TRBJ1-6
size: .
CDR3: CASSTGRNPYNSPLHF
DNA: TGTGCCAGCAGCACTGGACGGAACCCCTATAATTCACCCCTCCACTTT

V: TRBV9
D: .
J: TRBJ2-5
size: .
CDR3: CASSVRSSGLQETQYF
DNA: TGTGCCAGCAGCGTTAGATCTTCCGGGCTACAAGAGACCCAGTACTTC

V: TRBV7-9
D: TRBD2
J: TRBJ2-3
size: .
CDR3: CASSLPLAGILGTDTQYF
DNA: TGTGCCAGCAGCTTACCTCTAGCGGGTATCCTTGGAACAGATACGCAGTATTTT

V: TRBV10-3
D: .
J: TRBJ1-3
size: .
CDR3: CAVHSRDTSISGNTIYF
DNA: TGTGCCGTTCACTCGCGGGACACAAGCATCTCTGGAAACACCATATATTTT

V: TRBV14
D: .
J: TRBJ2-3
size: .
CDR3: CASSQIGGGIWTDTQYF
DNA: TGTGCCAGCAGCCAAATAGGAGGGGGGATCTGGACAGATACGCAGTATTTT

V: TRBV9
D: TRBD2
J: TRBJ2-1
size: .
CDR3: CASSVVPAGTYNEQFF
DNA: TGTGCCAGCAGCGTAGTTCCAGCGGGGACCTACAATGAGCAGTTCTTC

V: TRBV19
D: .
J: TRBJ1-1
size: .
CDR3: CASSSWQGLVNTEAFF
DNA: TGTGCCAGTAGTAGTTGGCAGGGGCTGGTGAACACTGAAGCTTTCTTT

V: TRBV24-1
D: TRBD2
J: TRBJ2-3
size: once
CDR3: CATSDGRADTQYF
DNA: TGTGCCACCAGTGATGGGAGGGCAGATACGCAGTATTTT

V: TRBV5-4
D: TRBD2
J: TRBJ2-3
size: .
CDR3: CASSLGGGRSSDTQYF
DNA: TGTGCCAGCAGCTTGGGAGGCGGGAGGAGTTCAGATACGCAGTATTTT

V: TRBV6-1
D: TRBD1
J: TRBJ1-4
size: .
CDR3: CASSEEGTDNEKLFF
DNA: TGTGCCAGCAGTGAAGAAGGGACAGATAATGAAAAACTGTTTTTT

V: TRBV30
D: .
J: TRBJ1-3
size: .
CDR3: CAWSHSGSGNTIYF
DNA: TGTGCCTGGAGCCATTCAGGCTCTGGAAACACCATATATTTT

V: TRBV20-1
D: TRBD2
J: TRBJ2-5
size: .
CDR3: CSASGLAGITQETQYF
DNA: TGCAGTGCTAGTGGACTAGCGGGGATAACACAAGAGACCCAGTACTTC

V: TRBV9
D: TRBD1
J: TRBJ2-2
size: .
CDR3: CASSVGGRGPGELFF
DNA: TGTGCCAGCAGCGTAGGTGGTAGGGGGCCCGGGGAGCTGTTTTTT

V: TRBV6-5
D: .
J: TRBJ2-3
size: .
CDR3: CASGGVITDTQYF
DNA: TGTGCCAGCGGGGGAGTAATAACAGATACGCAGTATTTT

V: TRBV28
D: TRBD1
J: TRBJ2-1
size: .
CDR3: CASQTGGQYNEQFF
DNA: TGTGCCAGCCAGACAGGGGGCCAATACAATGAGCAGTTCTTC

V: TRBV7-3
D: TRBD1
J: TRBJ1-2
size: .
CDR3: CASSLDRESGYTF
DNA: TGTGCCAGCAGCCTGGACAGGGAAAGTGGCTACACCTTC

V: TRBV7-8
D: TRBD2
J: TRBJ2-5
size: .
CDR3: CASSLRLGREGPGETQYF
DNA: TGTGCCAGCAGCTTACGTCTAGGTCGGGAGGGCCCGGGAGAGACCCAGTACTTC

V: TRBV5-8
D: .
J: TRBJ1-4
size: .
CDR3: CASSSPPNEKLFF
DNA: TGTGCCAGCAGCTCACCACCGAATGAAAAACTGTTTTTT

V: TRBV5-1
D: TRBD1
J: TRBJ1-6
size: .
CDR3: CASSRGQGGSYNSPLHF
DNA: TGCGCCAGCAGCCGTGGACAGGGGGGCTCCTATAATTCACCCCTCCACTTT

V: TRBV14
D: .
J: TRBJ1-1
size: .
CDR3: CASSQVRGAEAFF
DNA: TGTGCCAGCAGCCAAGTCAGGGGCGCTGAAGCTTTCTTT

V: TRBV4-1
D: .
J: TRBJ2-1
size: .
CDR3: CASSNVGAAYNEQFF
DNA: TGCGCCAGCTCGAATGTGGGGGCGGCCTACAATGAGCAGTTCTTC

V: TRBV2
D: .
J: TRBJ1-5
size: .
CDR3: CASSERGLSNQPQHF
DNA: TGTGCCAGCAGTGAAAGGGGTCTGAGCAATCAGCCCCAGCATTTT

V: TRBV5-1
D: TRBD1
J: TRBJ1-6
size: once
CDR3: CASSWTGDYNSPLHF
DNA: TGCGCCAGCAGCTGGACAGGGGACTATAATTCACCCCTCCACTTT

V: TRBV19
D: TRBD2
J: TRBJ2-1
size: .
CDR3: CASSIVAGGPQEQFF
DNA: TGTGCCAGTAGTATTGTAGCGGGAGGGCCCCAAGAGCAGTTCTTC

V: TRBV7-3
D: TRBD2
J: TRBJ2-1
size: .
CDR3: CASSPSIPRLAGRNEQFF
DNA: TGTGCCAGCAGCCCCTCAATTCCGAGACTAGCGGGGAGAAATGAGCAGTTCTTC

V: TRBV6-5
D: .
J: TRBJ2-5
size: .
CDR3: CASSSSRGQETQYF
DNA: TGTGCCAGCAGTTCAAGCAGGGGCCAAGAGACCCAGTACTTC

V: TRBV5-1
D: .
J: TRBJ2-3
size: .
CDR3: CASSPSQASSTDTQYF
DNA: TGCGCCAGCAGCCCTAGTCAGGCATCTAGCACAGATACGCAGTATTTT

V: TRBV27
D: .
J: TRBJ1-5
size: .
CDR3: CASSPDTWGNQPQHF
DNA: TGTGCCAGCAGCCCTGACACTTGGGGAAATCAGCCCCAGCATTTT

V: TRBV4-3
D: .
J: TRBJ1-1
size: .
CDR3: CASSQEPGEDTEAFF
DNA: TGCGCCAGCAGCCAAGAACCAGGGGAAGACACTGAAGCTTTCTTT